One sample yielded the 24 T cell receptor beta chains listed below, sequenced in a study of shared T cell receptors in the human thymus. Method: immunoSEQ multiplex PCR; TCRdb's copy keeps in-frame clones and lacks some. The sample has 600,000 to 900,000 clones; 80% to 90% are singletons. The same data also went into a second study, on human thymus T cells.

The sequenced material came from thymocytes. The receptors derive from a girl less than two years old with a congenital heart defect.

V and J are TRBV5-4 and TRBJ2-7; perhaps TRBD1 as D (5 bases). The V end was cut by 5 bases, the J end by 3 bases, with 9 bases between. CDR1 and CDR2 from the germline V gene are SGHNT and YYREEE (reference sequence). This CDR3 has 12 residues. CDR3 region: CASSLQDYEQYF. The CDR3 DNA sequence: TGTGCCAGCAGTCTACAGGACTACGAGCAGTACTTC.

This chain connects TRBV6-1 to TRBJ1-2, with 7 positions matching TRBD1. This CDR3 region has 17 residues. The germline gives CDR1 MNHNS, CDR2 SASEGT. V lost 4 bases and J lost 8; bases outside the gene matches: 19. The CDR3 bases are TGTGCCAGCAGTGCGCGGAGGGACAGAGTGGGCCGTTGGGGCTACACCTTC. Protein: CASSARRDRVGRWGYTF.

The chain recombines TRBV18 with TRBJ1-2; TRBD1 agrees at 8 bases. V lost 2 bases and J lost 2; bases outside the gene matches: 4. The CDR3 is 15 amino acids. The V gene's germline CDR1 is KGHSH and CDR2 LQKENI. For the CDR3, the DNA is TGTGCCAGCTCACCAGGGACAGGAGGGAACTATGGCTACACCTTC. It specifies CASSPGTGGNYGYTF.

The CDR3 DNA is TGTGCCAGTAGCCCCCGGGGGGGACTTAGCACAGATACGCAGTATTTT. Translated, it gives CASSPRGGLSTDTQYF. The chain combines TRBV19 with TRBJ2-3, with 8 bases that match TRBD2. The CDR3 has 16 residues. CDR1 is LNHDA and CDR2 is SQIVND in the germline V gene (reference sequence). Unmatched junction bases numbered 8, after V lost 6 bases and J lost 0 bases.

This clone was counted only a few times. J is TRBJ2-5 and V is TRBV5-6, with D possibly matching TRBD1 (6 bases). CDR3 length equals 15 residues. With 4 bases removed from V and 7 bases from J, the gap between germline ends came to 20 bases. In germline, CDR1 is SGHDT, CDR2 YYEEEE. The CDR3 DNA is TGTGCCAGCAGCCGTGACAGGTCCATGGTCGGGACCCAGTACTTC. Residues: CASSRDRSMVGTQYF.

J is TRBJ2-4 and V is TRBV10-1, with 7 bases fitting TRBD1. The CDR3 sequence is 14 residues long. V lost 5 bases, J lost 1 base, and 2 bases stayed unmatched. Germline V gene data show CDR1 as WNHNN and CDR2 as SYGVQD (reference sequence). CDR3 nucleotides: TGCGCCAGCAGTCAGGGGGAGGCCAAAAACATTCAGTACTTC. It codes for CASSQGEAKNIQYF.

This clone was seen a single time. This chain uses TRBV5-6 with TRBJ1-2; unclear D gene. The CDR3 totals 19 residues. V gave up 1 base and J gave up 6 bases, with 28 bases separating them. Looked up from germline, CDR1 is SGHDT and CDR2 is YYEEEE. This CDR3 reads CASSLSLLGLRKSTDGYTF. The CDR3 coding sequence is TGTGCCAGCAGCTTGTCTTTGCTAGGACTTCGAAAAAGTACAGATGGCTACACCTTC.

The chain combines TRBV11-3 with TRBJ1-6; 7 bases agree with TRBD1. Germline V gene lookup returns CDR1 SGHNT and CDR2 YENEEA. This CDR3 comprises 15 residues. The V gene end was trimmed by 5 bases and the J gene end by 7 bases; junction bases not matched to a gene: 8. The CDR3 region is CASSLRDSRNSPLHF. The CDR3 DNA sequence: TGTGCCAGCAGCCTACGGGACAGTCGAAATTCACCCCTCCACTTT.

V usage is TRBV10-3 and J usage is TRBJ2-4; possible D gene TRBD1, 5 bases. This CDR3 comprises 17 residues. V dropped 3 bases and J dropped 0 bases, with 15 bases sitting between them. Germline V gives CDR1 ENHRY, CDR2 SYGVKD. The DNA of the CDR3 is TGTGCCATCAGTGAAGACAGTACCCGACTAGCCAAAAACATTCAGTACTTC. The encoded protein is CAISEDSTRLAKNIQYF.

The CDR3 sequence is CASSQEVTTAPKNNEQFF. CDR3 in DNA: TGCGCCAGCAGCCAAGAGGTCACTACGGCCCCGAAAAACAATGAGCAGTTCTTC. V usage is TRBV4-3 and J usage is TRBJ2-1; D gene ambiguous. Trimming took 0 bases from V and 5 from J, leaving 20 bases between them. The CDR3 has 18 amino acids. CDR1 and CDR2 (germline): LGHNA, YSLEER.

DNA for the CDR3: TGTGCCAGTACCAATCTCCAGGCTGACCAATGGGCTTTCTTT. Its translation: CASTNLQADQWAFF. J is TRBJ1-1 and V is TRBV19, with unresolved D. The CDR3 extends over 14 amino acids. Trimming took off 7 bases at V and 11 bases at J, with 23 bases between the two ends. CDR1 and CDR2 (germline): LNHDA, SQIVND (reference sequence).

This chain links TRBV27 with TRBJ1-1; 7 positions match TRBD1. The J segment lost 11 bases and the V segment lost 6 bases, leaving 15 bases of the junction unmatched. The CDR3 is 14 residues long. The germline CDR1 and CDR2 sequences are MNHEY and SMNVEV (reference sequence). The DNA of the CDR3 is TGTGCCAGCAGGGGGACAGACGTCGGCAGATTGGCTTTCTTT. Translated: CASRGTDVGRLAFF.

The rearrangement uses TRBV7-3 and TRBJ1-2; D not resolved. The ends were cut back, 1 base at V and 2 bases at J, with 8 bases in the middle. From germline, CDR1 is SGHTA and CDR2 FQGTGA. The CDR3 loop spans 14 amino acids. CDR3 sequence reads: CASSLRVGNYGYTF. In DNA, the CDR3 is TGTGCCAGCAGCTTAAGGGTGGGCAACTATGGCTACACCTTC. The whole variable domain, remainder taken from reference TRBV7-3 and TRBJ1-2, is GAGVSQTPSNKVTEKGKYVELRCDPISGHTALYWYRQSLGQGPEFLIYFQGTGAADDSGLPNDRFFAVRPEGSVSTLKIQRTERGDSAVYLCASSLRVGNYGYTFGSGTRLTVV.

V usage is TRBV18 and J usage is TRBJ1-2; a possible D gene is TRBD1 (5 bases). Trimming took off 3 bases at V and 2 bases at J, with 13 bases between the two ends. Germline V gives CDR1 KGHSH, CDR2 LQKENI. CDR3 length: 15 residues. Here the CDR3 DNA reads TGTGCCAGCTCACCTACCTGGGCAGGGAACTATGGCTACACCTTC. Its protein is CASSPTWAGNYGYTF.

The chain has TRBV7-8 and TRBJ1-5, with TRBD1 matching over 7 bases. With V trimmed by 0 bases and J by 2 bases, 10 bases remained unmatched. This CDR3 comprises 18 residues. Germline CDR1 SGHVS, CDR2 FQNEAQ. The CDR3 spells CASSLARGTAMRNQPQHF. The CDR3 DNA sequence: TGTGCCAGCAGCTTAGCGCGAGGGACAGCGATGCGCAATCAGCCCCAGCATTTT.

The V gene is TRBV4-3, the J gene TRBJ1-2, with 7 bases identical to TRBD1. The CDR3 totals 17 residues. V trimming: 1 base; J trimming: 3 bases; junction bases outside the gene matches: 11. Germline CDR1 is LGHNA and CDR2 is YSLEER. CDR3 residues: CASSQVIPGGLDYGYTF. The CDR3 bases are TGCGCCAGCAGCCAAGTAATCCCAGGGGGTCTCGACTATGGCTACACCTTC.

The V gene is TRBV5-4, the J gene TRBJ2-2, with D possibly being TRBD1 (6 bases). This CDR3 is 18 amino acids long. The ends were cut back, 4 bases at V and 1 base at J, with 20 bases in the middle. Per germline, CDR1 SGHNT and CDR2 YYREEE (reference sequence). Written as DNA, the CDR3 is TGTGCCAGCAGCGAGATAAGGATACAGGGTGGGAACACCGGGGAGCTGTTTTTT. This translates into CASSEIRIQGGNTGELFF.

The chain joins TRBV7-8 to TRBJ2-4, with 7 bases aligning to TRBD1. There are 16 residues in the CDR3. Germline values: CDR1 SGHVS, CDR2 FQNEAQ. J lost 6 bases, V lost 5 bases, and 13 bases had no gene match. The CDR3 DNA reads as TGTGCCAGCAGCCAAAACAGGGGACGGGTGGTAAACATTCAGTACTTC. Amino acids: CASSQNRGRVVNIQYF.

The chain combines TRBV18 with TRBJ2-3, with D maybe TRBD1 (5 bases). Trimming removed 3 bases from V and 3 bases from J, with 19 bases in between. CDR1 and CDR2 (germline): KGHSH, LQKENI. CDR3 length equals 17 residues. The CDR3 loop is CASSPADSLELTDTQYF. As DNA, the CDR3 is TGTGCCAGCTCACCTGCCGACAGTTTGGAGCTGACAGATACGCAGTATTTT. Filled out from reference TRBV18 and TRBJ2-3, the complete variable domain reads NAGVMQNPRHLVRRRGQEARLRCSPMKGHSHVYWYRQLPEEGLKFMVYLQKENIIDESGMPKERFSAEFPKEGPSILRIQQVVRGDSAAYFCASSPADSLELTDTQYFGPGTRLTVL.

The J gene is TRBJ1-2, the V gene TRBV5-1; D not resolved. The CDR3 is 14 residues long. Germline CDR1 is SGHRS and CDR2 is YFSETQ. The ends were cut back, 1 base at V and 3 bases at J, with 10 bases in the middle. CDR3 sequence: CASSLRTTDYGYTF. The DNA for the CDR3 is TGCGCCAGCAGCTTGAGGACTACGGACTATGGCTACACCTTC.

This sequence joins TRBV25-1 and TRBJ1-1; TRBD1 matches 7 bases. Losses at the gene ends were 5 bases for V and 11 bases for J; bases not matched to a gene: 17. The CDR3 sequence is 15 residues long. CDR1 is MGHDK and CDR2 is SYGVNS in the germline V gene. The CDR3 loop reads CASSTLHRGVLMAFF. In DNA, the CDR3 is TGTGCCAGCAGTACACTCCACAGGGGCGTTTTGATGGCTTTCTTT.

The chain combines TRBV11-2 with TRBJ1-2, with D maybe TRBD1 (5 bases). The CDR3 contains 13 residues. The V end was cut by 5 bases, the J end by 8 bases, with 15 bases between. CDR1 and CDR2 (germline): SGHAT, FQNNGV. DNA for the CDR3: TGTGCCAGCAGCCTAGGGACTGTGAGGGGCTACACCTTC. As protein: CASSLGTVRGYTF.

The J gene is TRBJ1-2, the V gene TRBV7-2; unclear D gene. This CDR3 has 13 residues. Germline V lookup: CDR1 SGHTA, CDR2 FQGNSA. Trimming took 5 bases from V and 6 from J, leaving 13 bases between them. CDR3 in DNA: TGTGCCAGCAGCGAGGGAGTAAATGATGGCTACACCTTC. Its translation: CASSEGVNDGYTF.

The V and J genes are TRBV6-1 and TRBJ1-1; D not certain. The germline CDR1 and CDR2 sequences are MNHNS and SASEGT. The CDR3 has 11 amino acids. V dropped 4 bases and J dropped 10 bases, with 10 bases sitting between them. CDR3 DNA: TGTGCCAGCAGTGCTTCCTCGGGAGCTTTCTTT. Its protein product is CASSASSGAFF.